Presented here are 9 T cell receptor beta chains from one specimen sequenced in a study of preoperative IRX-2 immunotherapy in early breast cancer. Method: immunoSEQ multiplex PCR; TCRdb's copy keeps in-frame clones and lacks some. The table includes around 38,000 clones, 70% to 85% detected once. This sample's treatment: preoperative locoregional IRX-2 cytokine immunotherapy. The material was tumor tissue, obtained after IRX-2 immunotherapy. These receptors came from a human donor with breast cancer.

The CDR3 DNA follows: TGTGCCAGCAGCTCAGGGGTTGGAGGCGGAAACACCATATATTTT. It is translated as CASSSGVGGGNTIYF. V and J are TRBV11-1 and TRBJ1-3, with D possibly matching TRBD1 (6 bases). CDR1 and CDR2 from the germline V gene are SGHAT and FQDESV (reference sequence). Trimming cost V 4 bases and J 4 bases, with 14 bases left between them. This CDR3 spans 15 amino acids.

The chain recombines TRBV19 with TRBJ1-5, with 9 bases that match TRBD1. The germline V gene encodes CDR1 LNHDA and CDR2 SQIVND (reference sequence). V lost 5 bases, J lost 6 bases, and 8 bases stayed unmatched. The CDR3 totals 15 residues. The CDR3 region is CASSPKTGGTQPQHF. DNA of the CDR3: TGTGCCAGTAGTCCAAAAACAGGGGGCACTCAGCCCCAGCATTTT.

V is TRBV6-8 and J is TRBJ2-5, with a tentative D call TRBD1 (5 bases). The CDR3 runs to 15 residues. Deletions cut 5 bases from V and 1 base from J, with 14 bases between. CDR1 is MNHGY, CDR2 SAAAGT, per germline. CDR3 amino acids: CASSIQGGVQETQYF. Here the CDR3 DNA reads TGTGCCAGCAGTATCCAGGGTGGGGTCCAAGAGACCCAGTACTTC.

The rearrangement uses TRBV28 and TRBJ2-5; 8 nucleotides match TRBD2. This CDR3 is built from 15 residues. The germline V gene has CDR1 MDHEN and CDR2 SYDVKM. J gave up 1 base and V 4 bases, and 5 bases lay outside the gene matches. CDR3 sequence (DNA): TGTGCCAGCAGTTCACCTAGCGGGTTCCAAGAGACCCAGTACTTC. Protein product: CASSSPSGFQETQYF.

For the CDR3, the DNA is TGTGCCACCTCACCCGGGACTAGCGGAAACAATGAGCAGTTCTTC. It codes for CATSPGTSGNNEQFF. This sequence joins TRBV27 and TRBJ2-1; TRBD2 aligns across 11 bases. In germline, CDR1 is MNHEY, CDR2 SMNVEV (reference sequence). The CDR3 spans 15 residues. J gave up 5 bases and V 10 bases, and 10 bases lay outside the gene matches.

This chain connects TRBV18 to TRBJ2-1; TRBD2 matches 11 bases. The germline V gene has CDR1 KGHSH and CDR2 LQKENI. Unmatched junction bases numbered 8, after V lost 4 bases and J lost 6 bases. This CDR3 has 16 amino acids. This chain's CDR3 is CASSQTLAGEGNEQFF. For the CDR3, the DNA is TGTGCCAGCTCACAGACACTAGCGGGGGAGGGCAATGAGCAGTTCTTC.

The rearrangement joins TRBV19 to TRBJ2-5, with 10 bases that match TRBD2. Germline CDR1 LNHDA, CDR2 SQIVND (reference sequence). The CDR3 totals 17 residues. V shed 4 bases and J 5 bases; nucleotides not matched to a gene: 13. The CDR3, as DNA: TGTGCCAGTAGTACTTTCTTAGCGGGAGGAGGTGGGGAGACCCAGTACTTC. Protein: CASSTFLAGGGGETQYF. The full variable domain, with the rest looked up from reference TRBV19 and TRBJ2-5, is DGGITQSPKYLFRKEGQNVTLSCEQNLNHDAMYWYRQDPGQGLRLIYYSQIVNDFQKGDIAEGYSVSREKKESFPLTVTSAQKNPTAFYLCASSTFLAGGGGETQYFGPGTRLLVL.

This clone counts as medium-sized. The chain employs TRBV11-3 and TRBJ2-1; 10 bases map to TRBD2. The CDR3 covers 16 residues. Germline V gives CDR1 SGHNT, CDR2 YENEEA. J lost 1 base, V lost 5 bases, and 5 bases had no gene match. The CDR3 nucleotides are TGTGCCAGCAGCCGGACTAGCGGTGGGTCCTACAATGAGCAGTTCTTC. The encoded protein is CASSRTSGGSYNEQFF.

This clone was detected a few times. The genes are TRBV11-1 and TRBJ2-3; TRBD1 matches at 9 bases. Germline CDR1 reads SGHAT; CDR2 reads FQDESV (reference sequence). The CDR3 loop spans 16 amino acids. V was pared by 2 bases and J by 4 bases, with 7 bases of the junction left unmatched. CDR3 nucleotide sequence: TGTGCCAGCAGCTTATATCGGGACAGGGTGGCAGATACGCAGTATTTT. Its translation is CASSLYRDRVADTQYF.